This TCR beta chain was documented in a study of blood T cell repertoires in COVID-19. As for the study in general: Samples of COVID-19 (acute and convalescent) were obtained from the United States, Italy and Spain. The cDNA or gDNA used as material had been derived from T cells, B-cell-depleted T cells, or PBMCs.

CDR1 is SEHNR, CDR2 FQNEAQ, per germline (reference sequence). The CDR3 is made up of 16 amino acids. V lost 5 bases and J lost 0; bases outside the gene matches: 6. In the original workflow: Estimation of nucleated cell counts relied on the amplification of reference gene primers. Assay: immunoSEQ multiplex PCR; the TCRdb copy retains only in-frame clones and omits some. D and trimming come from the DNA, and the V and J calls and clone size come from that table. Here the sample spans approximately 120,000 clones, roughly 82% being singletons. Sequencing was performed on peripheral blood. This chain links TRBV7-9 with TRBJ2-2; TRBD1 agrees at 7 bases. The source is a human donor in a cohort sampled during active COVID-19. CDR3 sequence reads: CASSAAGTANTGELFF. The DNA of the CDR3 is TGTGCCAGCAGCGCCGCCGGGACAGCGAACACCGGGGAGCTGTTTTTT.